Listed below are T cell receptor beta chains from one sample, sequenced in a study of T cell repertoires in cytomegalovirus infection. TCRdb independently ran MiXCR on the reads; one entry per CDR3 protein. The data contain approximately 290,000 distinct CDR3 sequences, about 26% of them singletons. Sequencing was carried out using PBMCs. All receptors come from a human donor in good health (CMV status not recorded). Some clones in this sample may be carry-over from other donors' samples. CDR3s include the opening cysteine and the closing phenylalanine or tryptophan. Fields, in order: J gene, D gene, V gene, clone size, CDR3 DNA, CDR3 protein. The D gene is left open where the match is weak. Size values are once, few and many counts, or a class for expanded clones, and some rows have none.

J gene: TRBJ1-4
D gene: -
V gene: TRBV20-1
clone size: -
CDR3 DNA: TGCAGCACCACGGTGACCATGGGGGAAAAACTGTTTTTT
CDR3 protein: CSTTVTMGEKLFF

J gene: TRBJ2-5
D gene: TRBD1
V gene: TRBV10-3
clone size: -
CDR3 DNA: TGTGCCATCAGTGAGACAGGGGGCCCCCAAGGAGAGACCCAGTACTTC
CDR3 protein: CAISETGGPQGETQYF

J gene: TRBJ2-7
D gene: -
V gene: TRBV6-2/TRBV6-3
clone size: many
CDR3 DNA: TGTGCCAGCAGTACTACAGGGGAGCAGTACTTC
CDR3 protein: CASSTTGEQYF

J gene: TRBJ2-2
D gene: -
V gene: TRBV19
clone size: few
CDR3 DNA: TGTGCCTCGAACCTTCCCACCGGGGAGCTGTTTTTT
CDR3 protein: CASNLPTGELFF

J gene: TRBJ1-6
D gene: -
V gene: TRBV4-3
clone size: -
CDR3 DNA: TGCGCCAGCAGCCAGGGTTACAGGGATAATTCACCCCTCCACTTT
CDR3 protein: CASSQGYRDNSPLHF

J gene: TRBJ2-7
D gene: -
V gene: TRBV7-9
clone size: -
CDR3 DNA: TGTGCCAGCAACCGGGGCAGGGGACTAAACTTCTCCTACGAGCAGTACTTC
CDR3 protein: CASNRGRGLNFSYEQYF

J gene: TRBJ2-1
D gene: TRBD1
V gene: TRBV7-9
clone size: -
CDR3 DNA: TGTGCCAGCAGCTTACGGACAGGGACCTACAATGAGCAGTTCTTC
CDR3 protein: CASSLRTGTYNEQFF

J gene: TRBJ1-1
D gene: -
V gene: TRBV2
clone size: -
CDR3 DNA: TGTGCCAGCACCCGGAAGGAAACAGGGAACACTGAAGCTTTCTTT
CDR3 protein: CASTRKETGNTEAFF

J gene: TRBJ2-1
D gene: -
V gene: TRBV2
clone size: -
CDR3 DNA: TGTGCCAGCAGTGCCAGCGGAAATGGGGATGAGCAGTTCTTC
CDR3 protein: CASSASGNGDEQFF

J gene: TRBJ2-1
D gene: -
V gene: TRBV4-1
clone size: many
CDR3 DNA: TGCGCCAGCAGCCAAGAGGACTTCTACAATGAGCAGTTCTTC
CDR3 protein: CASSQEDFYNEQFF

J gene: TRBJ1-4
D gene: TRBD1
V gene: TRBV5-6
clone size: -
CDR3 DNA: TGTGCCAGCAGCGAGACAGGGGGCGAATGGAGGACTAATGAAAAACTGTTTTTT
CDR3 protein: CASSETGGEWRTNEKLFF

J gene: TRBJ1-2
D gene: -
V gene: TRBV28
clone size: -
CDR3 DNA: TGTGCCAGCAGTTACCCGGGGTCTCACCTTGGCTACACCTTC
CDR3 protein: CASSYPGSHLGYTF

J gene: TRBJ1-2
D gene: -
V gene: TRBV24-1
clone size: few
CDR3 DNA: TGTGCCACCAGTCCCGCGGAAGGACCGAGGAACTATGGCTACACCTTC
CDR3 protein: CATSPAEGPRNYGYTF

J gene: TRBJ2-2
D gene: TRBD2
V gene: TRBV3-1
clone size: -
CDR3 DNA: TGTGCCAGCAGCCTCGGGACTAGCGACAACACCGGGGAGCTGTTTTTT
CDR3 protein: CASSLGTSDNTGELFF

J gene: TRBJ2-2
D gene: TRBD2
V gene: TRBV6-5
clone size: -
CDR3 DNA: TGTGCCAGCAGTTACTCTCGTCTAGCGGTGAACACCGGGGAGCTGTTTTTT
CDR3 protein: CASSYSRLAVNTGELFF

J gene: TRBJ2-3
D gene: -
V gene: TRBV7-9
clone size: -
CDR3 DNA: TGTGCCAGCAGCTCCGTGGGGGGCACAGATACGCAGTATTTT
CDR3 protein: CASSSVGGTDTQYF